This entry describes one T cell receptor (beta chain). No antigen is known for it. No base quality values were provided; no much bigger clone lies one nucleotide off. Including cysteine and phenylalanine, the CDR3 has 18 amino acids. The retained sequence is limited to the CDR3, 54 bases, with the frame set at the first base. For this chain, trimming is 2 bases at the V end and 0 bases at the J end, and the number of junction bases without a gene match is 7. CDR1 and CDR2, looked up from the germline V gene, are MDHEN and SYDVKM. The data derive from a study (dated by TCRdb to 2015 to 2016). Library method: RT-PCR. Sequencer: Illumina MiSeq. The public reads were reprocessed in TCRdb via fastp at Q25 and MiXCR, keeping in-frame beta chains. Each CDR3 protein appears once, grouped with its most common genes and DNA. This sample comprises more than 550,000 distinct CDR3 sequences, approximately 14% of them detected only once. The ten biggest clones cover 3% to 4.5% of the sample.

The clonotype originates from a female donor in good health, serving as a healthy control. The rearranged chain carries TRBV28 and TRBJ2-3, and TRBD2 matches 11 of the central bases. The specimen sequenced was memory CD4+ T cells from blood. In nucleotide form, the sequence is TGTGCCAGCAGTTTACTTAGCGGGAGGGCCGATAGCACAGATACGCAGTATTTT. This is translated as CASSLLSGRADSTDTQYF.